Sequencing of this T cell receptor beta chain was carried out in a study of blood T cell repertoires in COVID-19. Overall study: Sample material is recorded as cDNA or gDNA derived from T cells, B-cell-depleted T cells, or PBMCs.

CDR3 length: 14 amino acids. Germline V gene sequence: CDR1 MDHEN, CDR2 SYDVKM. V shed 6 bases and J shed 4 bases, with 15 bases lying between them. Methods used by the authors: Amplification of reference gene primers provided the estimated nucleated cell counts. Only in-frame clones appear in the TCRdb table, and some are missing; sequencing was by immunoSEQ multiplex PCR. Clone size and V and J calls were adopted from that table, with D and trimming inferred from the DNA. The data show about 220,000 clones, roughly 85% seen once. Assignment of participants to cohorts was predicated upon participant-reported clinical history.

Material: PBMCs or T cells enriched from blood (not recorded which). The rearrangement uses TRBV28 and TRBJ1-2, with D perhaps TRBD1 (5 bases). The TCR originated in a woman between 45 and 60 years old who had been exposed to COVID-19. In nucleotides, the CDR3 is TGTGCCAGCAGGGAGGGCAGGGACCTCTATGGCTACACCTTC. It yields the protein CASREGRDLYGYTF.